The present entry profiles one TCR beta chain with its context. Its matching antigen is unknown. Purification of the CD8+ and CD4+ T cells relied on negative isolation, and TEMRA cells underwent FACS enrichment. With random hexamers, reverse transcription was performed on about 0.5 to 1 ug of RNA. Coverage of TCR beta CDR3 amplification by immunoSEQ multiplex PCR extended to 54 Vbeta and 13 Jbeta. TCRdb re-derived calls from the immunoSEQ multiplex PCR reads in MiXCR, one entry per CDR3 protein. The sample holds roughly 86,000 distinct CDR3 sequences, roughly 95% seen once. This CDR3 is 14 amino acids long. V lost 6 bases to trimming and J lost 4 bases, with 15 bases between them. Germline values: CDR1 MNHEY, CDR2 SMNVEV (reference sequence). This sample was included in a study of CD8 T cells in Susac syndrome. Study-level information: Sequenced Susac syndrome patients included over 5 with active disease and eight who were in remission. Regarding the study as a whole: The number of Susac-specific public clones found was approximately 16 in total CD8+ repertoires and about five in CD8+ TEMRA repertoires.

The source of this sequence is a human donor with Susac syndrome. The specimen was CD8+ T cells from PBMCs. The genes are TRBV27 and TRBJ1-2; perhaps TRBD1 as D (5 bases). The CDR3 spells CASRYTGTAYGYTF. CDR3 nucleotides: TGTGCCAGCAGATATACCGGGACGGCCTATGGCTACACCTTC.